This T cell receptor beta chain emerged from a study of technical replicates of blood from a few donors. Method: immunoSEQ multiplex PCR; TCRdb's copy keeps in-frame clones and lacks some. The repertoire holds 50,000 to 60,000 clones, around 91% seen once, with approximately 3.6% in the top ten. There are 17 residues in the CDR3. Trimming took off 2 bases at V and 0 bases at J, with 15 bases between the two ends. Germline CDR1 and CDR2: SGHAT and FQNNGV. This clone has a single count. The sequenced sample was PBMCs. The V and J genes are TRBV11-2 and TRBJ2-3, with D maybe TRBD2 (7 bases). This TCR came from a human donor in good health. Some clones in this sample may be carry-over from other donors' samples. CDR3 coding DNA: TGTGCCAGCAGCTTACAAAGTGGGGGGGCGAGCACAGATACGCAGTATTTT. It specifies CASSLQSGGASTDTQYF.